This is a list of T cell receptor beta chains from one sample in a study of T cell changes during pregnancy in multiple sclerosis. Clones were read by immunoSEQ multiplex PCR, and TCRdb kept only the in-frame ones, dropping some. Of roughly 110,000 clones in the sample, 92% are singletons; the top ten hold 0.78%. Sequences were derived from peripheral blood, sampled in the third trimester of pregnancy. These TCRs come from a female donor in good health, enrolled as a control in a pregnancy study. Both conserved end residues are trimmed from each CDR3.

>TRBV19|TRBJ1-2
ASTLWGDGNYGYT
>TRBV30|TRBJ1-6
AWSGGIFNSPLH
>TRBV2|TRBJ2-1
ASSPTGQTYNEQF
>TRBV5-6|TRBJ2-5
ASSEVAGDQETQY
>TRBV27|TRBJ1-5
ASSSRWGGYQPQH
>TRBV6-1|TRBJ1-2
ASSEGTGGLQIYGYT
>TRBV7-3|TRBJ1-2
ASSFGQRSGYT
>TRBV18|TRBJ2-3
ASSMTLTDTQY
>TRBV18|TRBJ2-3
ASSPRTSTDTQY
>TRBV14|TRBJ1-1
ASSTVTVLRTEAF
>TRBV19|TRBJ1-5
ASSYTGGNQPQH
>TRBV7-9|TRBJ2-6
ASSLGVSGANVLT
>TRBV5-1|TRBJ2-2
ASSLASSGGKTGELF
>TRBV2|TRBJ1-2
ASSGTGSGYT
>TRBV5-1|TRBJ2-7
ASSLAYPTGTGVSYSPYEQY
>TRBV30|TRBJ2-7
AWRGDSGGPYEQY
>TRBV11-2|TRBJ2-5
ASSLTSGGAETQY
>TRBV5-1|TRBJ1-6
ASSWLQGTESPLH
>TRBV6-5|TRBJ2-5
ASSSRGYLQETQY
>TRBV7-8|TRBJ1-5
ASSLGTYYSNQPQH
>TRBV7-3|TRBJ1-2
ASSPQGTATYGYT
>TRBV11-2|TRBJ2-7
ASSLLAGYEQY
>TRBV30|TRBJ2-3
AWRGLAGVTDTQY
>TRBV18|TRBJ2-3
ASSSSGGVLGTQY
>TRBV5-4|TRBJ1-1
ASFNPQGAAEAF
>TRBV5-6|TRBJ1-1
ASSLAGSTEAF
>TRBV19|TRBJ1-1
ASRVGQNTEAF
>TRBV6-6|TRBJ1-1
ASSYLGGRDTEAF
>TRBV4-1|TRBJ1-5
ASSPRPESNQPQH
>TRBV7-9|TRBJ2-1
ASSWGAYNEQF